This entry lists 21 T cell receptor beta chains sequenced from one sample in a study of T cells in localized non-small cell lung cancer. Some clones are missing from TCRdb's copy, which holds only in-frame ones; the method was immunoSEQ multiplex PCR. In the table there are about 25,000 clones, around 88% of which are singletons. The input for sequencing was peripheral blood, taken before any cancer treatment. These receptor sequences come from a male donor aged 60 or over with stage II squamous cell lung carcinoma.

The chain employs TRBV30 and TRBJ1-5; maybe TRBD1 (5 bases). This CDR3 spans 14 amino acids. Trimming removed 5 bases at V and 0 bases at J, with 11 bases between. Germline CDR1 is GTSNPN and CDR2 is SVGIG (reference sequence). The CDR3 coding sequence is TGTGCCTGGGCTCAGGGTTCTAGCAATCAGCCCCAGCATTTT. Translation: CAWAQGSSNQPQHF.

This clone came up once. V is TRBV6-5 and J is TRBJ2-1; 8 bases match TRBD1. V dropped 6 bases and J dropped 4; count of bases not matched to a gene: 5. Germline V gene data show CDR1 as MNHEY and CDR2 as SVGAGI. The CDR3 has 14 residues. The CDR3 region has the DNA TGTGCCAGCAGAACCGGGACAGGTTACAATGAGCAGTTCTTC. It yields the protein CASRTGTGYNEQFF.

The V and J genes are TRBV5-4 and TRBJ2-5; 7 bases are shared with TRBD2. The CDR3 has 12 residues. Trimming cost V 3 bases and J 5 bases; bases outside gene matches: 1. Germline-derived CDR1 and CDR2 are SGHNT and YYREEE (reference sequence). The CDR3 is CASSSGGETQYF. For the CDR3, the DNA is TGTGCCAGCAGCTCCGGGGGGGAGACCCAGTACTTC.

The CDR3 DNA sequence: TGTGCCAGCAGGAAAGGGGAGACTCCGAGATATGACGAGCAGTACTTC. Amino acid sequence: CASRKGETPRYDEQYF. V is TRBV21-1 and J is TRBJ2-7; the table calls TRBD2, which could not be checked here. TRBV21-1 is marked as a pseudogene. The CDR3 totals 16 residues.

The rearrangement joins TRBV13 to TRBJ2-7; 12 nucleotides match TRBD2. This CDR3 is built from 18 residues. In germline, CDR1 is PRHDT, CDR2 FYEKMQ (reference sequence). The V segment lost 5 bases and the J segment 2 bases; nucleotides outside the gene matches: 13. The CDR3 is CASSATSRTSGTPYEQYF. For the CDR3, the DNA is TGTGCCAGCAGCGCTACGTCTCGGACTAGCGGGACCCCCTACGAGCAGTACTTC.

The V gene is TRBV7-9, the J gene TRBJ2-5; D may be TRBD1 (7 bases). The V end lost 5 bases, the J end lost 4 bases, and 17 bases lay between the germline ends. CDR3 length equals 15 residues. CDR1 is SEHNR and CDR2 is FQNEAQ in the germline V gene (reference sequence). CDR3 coding DNA: TGTGCCAGCAGCGCATATGGGCAGGGGGGAGAGACCCAGTACTTC. This sequence encodes CASSAYGQGGETQYF.

V is TRBV28 and J is TRBJ1-2; D is undetermined. Germline values: CDR1 MDHEN, CDR2 SYDVKM. This CDR3 region has 11 residues. The V end was cut by 3 bases, the J end by 3 bases, with 2 bases between. The CDR3, as DNA: TGTGCCAGCAGTTTCCACTATGGCTACACCTTC. It codes for CASSFHYGYTF.

V gene TRBV6-1 combines with J gene TRBJ2-7; TRBD1 aligns across 11 bases. The V gene end was trimmed by 2 bases and the J gene end by 4 bases; junction bases not matched to a gene: 4. There are 15 residues in the CDR3. Germline V gene sequence: CDR1 MNHNS, CDR2 SASEGT. CDR3 nucleotides: TGTGCCAGCAGTGAATTGGACAGGGGGCTATACGAGCAGTACTTC. The encoded protein is CASSELDRGLYEQYF.

This sequence joins TRBV28 and TRBJ2-2; no reliable D call. CDR1 and CDR2 from the germline V gene are MDHEN and SYDVKM. Between the trimmed V and J ends, which lost 4 bases and 11 bases, there was a span of 11 bases. This CDR3 has 12 amino acids. CDR3 sequence: CASSSPVGELFF. CDR3 nucleotides: TGTGCCAGCAGTTCTCCCGTGGGAGAGCTGTTTTTT.

J is TRBJ2-1 and V is TRBV13; 8 bases agree with TRBD2. Germline values: CDR1 PRHDT, CDR2 FYEKMQ (reference sequence). The J segment lost 0 bases and the V segment lost 3 bases, leaving 16 bases of the junction unmatched. The CDR3 contains 20 residues. The CDR3 DNA reads as TGTGCCAGCAGCTTGTACGCGAGGCTAGCGGGCCGTAGCTCCTACAATGAGCAGTTCTTC. It yields the protein CASSLYARLAGRSSYNEQFF.

The V gene is TRBV2, the J gene TRBJ2-2; D unresolved. The CDR3 covers 14 residues. Between the trimmed V and J ends, which lost 6 bases and 1 base, there was a span of 9 bases. From germline, CDR1 is SNHLY and CDR2 FYNNEI. This CDR3 is CASRGQRNTGELFF. CDR3 bases: TGTGCCAGCAGGGGTCAGAGGAACACCGGGGAGCTGTTTTTT.

J is TRBJ2-7 and V is TRBV11-2; the match to TRBD2 covers 10 bases. V was clipped by 4 bases and J by 9 bases; unmatched bases: 12. The CDR3 is 15 amino acids. The germline gives CDR1 SGHAT, CDR2 FQNNGV. This chain's CDR3 is CASSSVTSGAFGQYF. The CDR3 coding sequence is TGTGCCAGCAGCTCGGTAACTAGCGGGGCCTTTGGGCAGTACTTC.

The genes are TRBV14 and TRBJ2-4; D is perhaps TRBD2 (5 bases). Trimming removed 0 bases at V and 16 bases at J, with 16 bases between. Germline assignment: CDR1 SGHDN and CDR2 FVKESK. CDR3 length: 13 amino acids. CDR3: CASSQDDRGKIYF. CDR3 nucleotides: TGTGCCAGCAGCCAAGACGATCGGGGAAAAATTTACTTC.

The chain uses TRBV9 and TRBJ2-2; TRBD2 is a possible D gene (6 bases). The germline V gene encodes CDR1 SGDLS and CDR2 YYNGEE. This CDR3 contains 14 residues. Between the trimmed V and J ends, which lost 0 bases and 8 bases, there was a span of 11 bases. DNA for the CDR3: TGTGCCAGCAGCGTAGCCGCGGGGAAGGGGGAGCTGTTTTTT. Encoded protein: CASSVAAGKGELFF. Together with reference TRBV9 and TRBJ2-2, the CDR3 gives the full variable domain: DSGVTQTPKHLITATGQRVTLRCSPRSGDLSVYWYQQSLDQGLQFLIQYYNGEERAKGNILERFSAQQFPDLHSELNLSSLELGDSALYFCASSVAAGKGELFFGEGSRLTVL.

The rearrangement links TRBV5-4 to TRBJ2-1; 8 bases are shared with TRBD1. The CDR3 runs 14 residues. With 0 bases clipped from V and 5 bases from J, the junction kept 1 base outside the gene matches. CDR1 and CDR2 (germline): SGHNT, YYREEE (reference sequence). CDR3 amino acids: CASSLGDRNNEQFF. In DNA form, the CDR3 reads TGTGCCAGCAGCTTGGGGGACAGGAACAATGAGCAGTTCTTC.

The genes are TRBV7-2 and TRBJ1-2; D uncertain. Germline values: CDR1 SGHTA, CDR2 FQGNSA. The CDR3 is 14 residues long. V was shortened by 5 bases and J by 4 bases, with 14 bases between the two germline ends. The CDR3 DNA is TGTGCCAGCAGCCCTTGGAACAGCGTCTATGGCTACACCTTC. Translating it yields CASSPWNSVYGYTF.

The chain has TRBV7-2 and TRBJ1-3; D is perhaps TRBD1 (6 bases). The CDR3 loop spans 15 amino acids. Deletions cut 4 bases from V and 4 bases from J, with 14 bases between. Germline loops: CDR1 SGHTA, CDR2 FQGNSA. CDR3 sequence (DNA): TGTGCCAGCAGCTCAGCAGGGGCATCCGGAAACACCATATATTTT. Its translation is CASSSAGASGNTIYF. Full variable domain (rest looked up from reference TRBV7-2 and TRBJ1-3): GAGVSQSPSNKVTEKGKDVELRCDPISGHTALYWYRQSLGQGLEFLIYFQGNSAPDKSGLPSDRFSAERTGGSVSTLTIQRTQQEDSAVYLCASSSAGASGNTIYFGEGSWLTVV.

This rearrangement joins TRBV10-2 to TRBJ2-5; D is ambiguous. CDR1 WSHSY and CDR2 SAAADI come from the germline V gene. CDR3 length equals 13 residues. The germline V and J ends were trimmed by 0 bases and 5 bases, with 7 bases remaining between them. The CDR3 is CASSESSRETQYF. The CDR3 DNA reads as TGCGCCAGCAGTGAGTCGAGCCGTGAGACCCAGTACTTC.

V is TRBV5-4 and J is TRBJ2-5, with 9 bases identical to TRBD2. The CDR3 length is 16 residues. The germline gives CDR1 SGHNT, CDR2 YYREEE (reference sequence). The junction had 6 bases not matched to a gene; V was cut back by 1 base and J by 2 bases. Here the CDR3 DNA reads TGTGCCAGCAGCTTGTCTGCGGGGGGGCTTCAAGAGACCCAGTACTTC. This gives the protein CASSLSAGGLQETQYF.

DNA for the CDR3: TGTGCCAGCAGTTACGGCCTAGCGGCCTCCTACAATGAGCAGTTCTTC. Encoded protein: CASSYGLAASYNEQFF. The chain combines TRBV2 with TRBJ2-1, with 7 bases lining up with TRBD2. In germline, CDR1 is SNHLY, CDR2 FYNNEI. The CDR3 length is 16 residues. The V and J ends lost 5 bases and 0 bases, in that order; junction bases with no gene match: 7.

The rearrangement uses TRBV5-5 and TRBJ1-2; TRBD1 might be the D (5 bases). The CDR3 sequence is 13 residues long. The V and J ends lost 5 bases and 8 bases respectively, with 16 bases between them. Per the germline V gene, CDR1 is SGHKS and CDR2 is YYEKEE (reference sequence). The CDR3 region is CASRPGDAGGYTF. Here the CDR3 DNA reads TGTGCCAGCAGGCCCGGGGACGCAGGGGGCTACACCTTC.